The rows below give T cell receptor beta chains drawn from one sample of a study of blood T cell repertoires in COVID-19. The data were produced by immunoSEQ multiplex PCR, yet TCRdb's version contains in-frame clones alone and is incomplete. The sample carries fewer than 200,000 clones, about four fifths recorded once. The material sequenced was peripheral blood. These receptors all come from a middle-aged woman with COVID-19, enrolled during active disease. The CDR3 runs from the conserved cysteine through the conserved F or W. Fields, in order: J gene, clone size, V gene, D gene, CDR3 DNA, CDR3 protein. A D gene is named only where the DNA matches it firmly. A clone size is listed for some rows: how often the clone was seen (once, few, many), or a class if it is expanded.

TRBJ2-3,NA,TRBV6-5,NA,TGTGCCAGCAGTTACTCCGGGAAATTCGCAGATACGCAGTATTTT,CASSYSGKFADTQYF
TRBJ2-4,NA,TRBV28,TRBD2,TGTGCCAGCGGCGTTTGGGGGGGGGCCAAAAACATTCAGTACTTC,CASGVWGGAKNIQYF
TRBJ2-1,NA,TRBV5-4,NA,TGTGCCAGCAGCTTGTTTACTTCATACAATGAGCAGTTCTTC,CASSLFTSYNEQFF
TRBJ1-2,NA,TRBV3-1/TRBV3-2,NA,TGTGCCAGCAGCCAGGGGCCCACTACGAACTATGGCTACACCTTC,CASSQGPTTNYGYTF
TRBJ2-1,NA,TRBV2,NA,TGTGCCAGCAGTGGGGGGGTGGTACGCGAGCAGTTCTTC,CASSGGVVREQFF
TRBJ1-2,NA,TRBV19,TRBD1,TGTGCCAGTAGTAAATCCCGGGACAGCACTTACTATGGCTACACCTTC,CASSKSRDSTYYGYTF
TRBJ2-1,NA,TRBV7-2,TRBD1,TGTGCCAGCAGACCCGGGACAGGGATCCATGAGCAGTTCTTC,CASRPGTGIHEQFF
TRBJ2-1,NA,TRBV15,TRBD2,TGTGCCACCAGCCCAGGCAATACGGGGGGTGAGCAGTTCTTC,CATSPGNTGGEQFF
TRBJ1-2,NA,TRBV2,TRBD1,TGTGCCAGCAAGACGACAGGGGGCGAATCTGGCTACACCTTC,CASKTTGGESGYTF
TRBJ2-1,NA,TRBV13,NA,TGTGCCAGCAGCTTTCGGTCTGAGCAGTTCTTC,CASSFRSEQFF
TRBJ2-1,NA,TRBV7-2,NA,TGTGCCAGCAGCTTCGGGATGTACAATGAGCAGTTCTTC,CASSFGMYNEQFF
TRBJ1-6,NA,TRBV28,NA,TGTGCCAGCAGTCTTCCCTCGACACTTCCGAGGGAATCACCCCTCCACTTT,CASSLPSTLPRESPLHF
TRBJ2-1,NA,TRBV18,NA,TGTGCCAGCTCCCCCCAGGGCAATGAGCAGTTCTTC,CASSPQGNEQFF
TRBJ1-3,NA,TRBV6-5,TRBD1,TGTGCCAGCATATCCGGGACAGCCGGAAACACCATATATTTT,CASISGTAGNTIYF
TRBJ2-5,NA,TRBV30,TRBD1,TGTGCCTGGAGTGGGGACAGCCAAGAGACCCAGTACTTC,CAWSGDSQETQYF
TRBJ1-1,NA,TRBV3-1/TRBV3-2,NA,TGTGCCAGCAGCCTCGGGTCTAAAGCTTTCTTT,CASSLGSKAFF
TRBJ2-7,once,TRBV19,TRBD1,TGTGCCAGTAAGCGCGACGTCCGGGACAGGGGTGGCGAGCAGTACTTC,CASKRDVRDRGGEQYF
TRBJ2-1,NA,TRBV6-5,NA,TGTGCCAGCGCTAGTATGGCGAGCAGTTTCCATGAGCAGTTCTTC,CASASMASSFHEQFF
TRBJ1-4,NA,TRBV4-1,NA,TGCGCCAGCAGCCAACAAACGCGGTCGTCTAATGAAAAACTGTTTTTT,CASSQQTRSSNEKLFF
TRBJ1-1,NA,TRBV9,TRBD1,TGTGCCAGCAGCGCGGGACAGTACACTGAAGCTTTCTTT,CASSAGQYTEAFF
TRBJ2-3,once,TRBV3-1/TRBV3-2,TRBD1,TGTGCCAGCAGCCCACAGGGGCTTGGGGCAGATACGCAGTATTTT,CASSPQGLGADTQYF
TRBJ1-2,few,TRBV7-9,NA,TGTGCCAGCAGCTTATGGGCAGGGGATGGCTACACCTTC,CASSLWAGDGYTF
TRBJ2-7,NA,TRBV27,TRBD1,TGTGCCAGCAGTCTCACACCGGGACAGTTGTACGAGCAGTACTTC,CASSLTPGQLYEQYF
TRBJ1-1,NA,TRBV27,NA,TGTGCCAGCAGTCCGAAAACAGGGCGCGCTTTCTTT,CASSPKTGRAFF
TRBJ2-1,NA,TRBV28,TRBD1,TGTGCCAGCAGTTCAACAGGGGTGGGGGCCCACTACAATGAGCAGTTCTTC,CASSSTGVGAHYNEQFF
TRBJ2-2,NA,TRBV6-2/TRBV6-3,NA,TGTGCCAGCAGTAAGGGGCAGAACACCGGGGAGCTGTTTTTT,CASSKGQNTGELFF
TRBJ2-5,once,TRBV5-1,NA,TGCGCCAGCAGCTTGCAGGAGACCCAGTACTTC,CASSLQETQYF
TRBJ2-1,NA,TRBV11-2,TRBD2,TGTGCCAGCAGCTTATTTTTGAGCGGGAGAGGTTCCTACAATGAGCAGTTCTTC,CASSLFLSGRGSYNEQFF
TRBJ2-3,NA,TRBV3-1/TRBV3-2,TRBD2,TGTGCCAGCAGGGGGGCGGGAGGGGGCCCAGATACGCAGTATTTT,CASRGAGGGPDTQYF
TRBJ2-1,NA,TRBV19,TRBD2,TGTGCCGTAAAGAGGGACAGTCTTTTAGCGGGGGACTACAATGAGCAGTTCTTC,CAVKRDSLLAGDYNEQFF
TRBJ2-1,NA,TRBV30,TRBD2,TGTGCCTGGATCGCAAAAATCCGACTAGCGGGAGAGGTTCGCCACAATGAGCAGTTCTTC,CAWIAKIRLAGEVRHNEQFF
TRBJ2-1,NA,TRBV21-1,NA,TGTGCCAGCAGCAAAGTTCTGTCAAACAGCCCCTACAATGAGCAGTTCTTC,CASSKVLSNSPYNEQFF
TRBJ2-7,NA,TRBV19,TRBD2,TGTGCCAGTAGTTTTAGCGGGAAGAACTACGAGCAGTACTTC,CASSFSGKNYEQYF
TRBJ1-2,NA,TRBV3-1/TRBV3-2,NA,TGTGCCAGCAGCTCATCGGGAACAACGGGGTGGTATGGCTACACCTTC,CASSSSGTTGWYGYTF
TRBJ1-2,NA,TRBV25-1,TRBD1,TGTGCCAGCAGTAGGACAGGACGTGATGGCTACACCTTC,CASSRTGRDGYTF
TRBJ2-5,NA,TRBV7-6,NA,TGTGCCAGCAGCTTACAGATCCAAGAGACCCAGTACTTC,CASSLQIQETQYF
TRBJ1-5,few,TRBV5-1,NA,TGCGCCAGCAGCGTAAGGGGTGGCAATCAGCCCCAGCATTTT,CASSVRGGNQPQHF
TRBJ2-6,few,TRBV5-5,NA,TGTGCCAGCACCTCGGTAGAGGGTATTGGGGCCAACGTCCTGACTTTC,CASTSVEGIGANVLTF
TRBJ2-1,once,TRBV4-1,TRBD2,TGCGCCAGCAGCCAAGCGGGGGGGTATGAGCAGTTCTTC,CASSQAGGYEQFF
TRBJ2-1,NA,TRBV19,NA,TGTGCCAGTAGTTCTTCAGGGTCCCCCAATGAGCAGTTCTTC,CASSSSGSPNEQFF
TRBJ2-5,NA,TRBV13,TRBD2,TGTGCCAGCAGCTTAAGACTAGCGGGAGCAGAGACCCAGTACTTC,CASSLRLAGAETQYF
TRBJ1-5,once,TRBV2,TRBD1,TGTGCCAGCAGTCAAAGGGCGGGACAGCCACCAATCGGGACTAATCAGCCCCAGCATTTT,CASSQRAGQPPIGTNQPQHF
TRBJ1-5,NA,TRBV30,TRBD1,TGTGCCTGGAGAGACGGGACAGGGGGCGATCAGCCCCAGCATTTT,CAWRDGTGGDQPQHF
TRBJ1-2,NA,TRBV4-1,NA,TGCGCCAGCAGCCAAGGTATATTCGGACAGACACAAAACTATGGCTACACCTTC,CASSQGIFGQTQNYGYTF
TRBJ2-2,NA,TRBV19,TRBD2,TGTGCCACCCAACCGGTAACTAGCGGGAGGGCCACCGGGGAGCTGTTTTTT,CATQPVTSGRATGELFF
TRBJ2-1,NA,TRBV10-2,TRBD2,TGCGCCACCTGCTGGCCTAGCGGGGGGGATCACTCCTACAATGAGCAGTTCTTC,CATCWPSGGDHSYNEQFF
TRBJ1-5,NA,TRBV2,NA,TGTGCCAGCAGTGAAAGGGGTGTGGGCAATCAGCCCCAGCATTTT,CASSERGVGNQPQHF
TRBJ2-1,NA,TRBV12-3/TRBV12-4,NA,TGTGCCAGCAGTTTAGGGCAGTACAATGAGCAGTTCTTC,CASSLGQYNEQFF
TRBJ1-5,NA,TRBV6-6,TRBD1,TGTGCCAGCAGTCTGAAGACGAACAGGGGGCTTCAGCCCCAGCATTTT,CASSLKTNRGLQPQHF
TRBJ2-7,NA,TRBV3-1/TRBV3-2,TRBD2,TGTGCCAGCAGCCAAGCCCGGTCCCTAGCGGGAGTCGAGCAGTACTTC,CASSQARSLAGVEQYF
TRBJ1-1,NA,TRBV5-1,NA,TGCGCCAGCAGCTTGGTCGTGACAGCGACTGAAGCTTTCTTT,CASSLVVTATEAFF